This T cell receptor (beta chain) is from a study of blood T cell repertoires in COVID-19. Study in general: The United States, Italy and Spain supplied acute and convalescent COVID-19 samples. T cells, B-cell-depleted T cells, or PBMCs provided the cDNA or gDNA that served as material.

Authors' data handling: Amplification from reference gene primers served as the basis for estimated nucleated cell counts. Measured with immunoSEQ multiplex PCR; TCRdb has only the in-frame clones, and not every one. That table is the source of V, J and clone size, and D and trimming were worked out from the DNA. The sample contains fewer than 90,000 clones, 75% to 90% of which appear only once. CDR3 length equals 12 residues. Trimming pared 1 base from V and 14 bases from J, leaving 11 bases between. Material: peripheral blood. The V call is TRBV12-3 or TRBV12-4, the J call TRBJ2-2; D gene uncertain. This clonotype originated in a male donor with acute or convalescent COVID-19. The CDR3 DNA reads TGTGCCAGCAGTTTAGGGCAGATAAACCTGTTTTTT. This encodes CASSLGQINLFF.